Listed below are T cell receptor beta chains from one sample, sequenced in a study of blood T cell repertoires in COVID-19. Assay: immunoSEQ multiplex PCR; the TCRdb copy retains only in-frame clones and omits some. The top ten clones hold about 6% of a sample with under 200,000 clones, over 75% of them seen once. Sequenced sample: PBMCs or T cells enriched from blood (not recorded which). These receptors were collected from a woman aged 40 to 50 with acute COVID-19. CDR3s include the opening cysteine and the closing phenylalanine or tryptophan. The order of the fields is J gene, V gene, D gene, clone size, CDR3 protein, CDR3 DNA. D genes are given only for firm matches. Clone size, where shown, is once, few, many, or a class for clones that have expanded.

j_gene: TRBJ2-1; v_gene: TRBV7-8; d_gene: TRBD2; abundance: NA; CDR3aa: CASSSLAGGFNEQFF; CDR3nt: TGTGCCAGCAGCTCCCTAGCGGGAGGGTTCAATGAGCAGTTCTTC
j_gene: TRBJ1-1; v_gene: TRBV27; d_gene: NA; abundance: NA; CDR3aa: CASSYRVNTEAFF; CDR3nt: TGTGCCAGCAGTTACAGAGTGAACACTGAAGCTTTCTTT
j_gene: TRBJ1-2; v_gene: TRBV9; d_gene: NA; abundance: once; CDR3aa: CASSVEPGRGGDGYTF; CDR3nt: TGTGCCAGCAGCGTAGAGCCGGGACGGGGAGGAGACGGCTACACCTTC
j_gene: TRBJ2-2; v_gene: TRBV7-2; d_gene: NA; abundance: NA; CDR3aa: CASGSPNTGELFF; CDR3nt: TGTGCCAGTGGCTCTCCTAACACCGGGGAGCTGTTTTTT
j_gene: TRBJ2-5; v_gene: TRBV7-2; d_gene: NA; abundance: few; CDR3aa: CASSLVGGRETQYF; CDR3nt: TGTGCCAGCAGCTTAGTGGGGGGACGGGAGACCCAGTACTTC
j_gene: TRBJ1-2; v_gene: TRBV12-3/TRBV12-4; d_gene: TRBD1; abundance: NA; CDR3aa: CASSRQGASGYTF; CDR3nt: TGTGCCAGCAGTCGACAGGGGGCTAGTGGCTACACCTTC
j_gene: TRBJ1-5; v_gene: TRBV10-1; d_gene: NA; abundance: NA; CDR3aa: CGVGSNQPQHF; CDR3nt: TGCGGCGTGGGCAGCAATCAGCCCCAGCATTTT
j_gene: TRBJ2-3; v_gene: TRBV9; d_gene: TRBD2; abundance: NA; CDR3aa: CASNRLAGGTDTQYF; CDR3nt: TGTGCCAGCAATAGACTAGCGGGAGGGACAGATACGCAGTATTTT
j_gene: TRBJ2-1; v_gene: TRBV7-2; d_gene: NA; abundance: NA; CDR3aa: CASSLRSRGEYNEQFF; CDR3nt: TGTGCCAGCAGCTTAAGGTCCAGGGGGGAGTACAATGAGCAGTTCTTC
j_gene: TRBJ2-2; v_gene: TRBV4-2; d_gene: NA; abundance: NA; CDR3aa: CASSQAEGPITGELFF; CDR3nt: TGTGCCAGCAGCCAAGCAGAGGGCCCGATCACCGGGGAGCTGTTTTTT
j_gene: TRBJ2-5; v_gene: TRBV6-5; d_gene: TRBD2; abundance: NA; CDR3aa: CASSYGGGTGTQYF; CDR3nt: TGTGCCAGCAGCTACGGGGGGGGTACGGGGACCCAGTACTTC
j_gene: TRBJ2-2; v_gene: TRBV29-1; d_gene: TRBD2; abundance: NA; CDR3aa: CSGSGTNTGELFF; CDR3nt: TGCAGCGGGAGCGGGACCAACACCGGGGAGCTGTTTTTT
j_gene: TRBJ2-2; v_gene: TRBV5-6; d_gene: NA; abundance: NA; CDR3aa: CASSLATTGGTGELFF; CDR3nt: TGTGCCAGCAGCTTGGCCACGACAGGAGGCACCGGGGAGCTGTTTTTT
j_gene: TRBJ1-2; v_gene: TRBV27; d_gene: NA; abundance: NA; CDR3aa: CASSGKGVYGYTF; CDR3nt: TGTGCCAGCAGTGGGAAGGGGGTATATGGCTACACCTTC
j_gene: TRBJ1-6; v_gene: TRBV5-1; d_gene: NA; abundance: NA; CDR3aa: CASSLKPGSPNSPLHF; CDR3nt: TGCGCCAGCAGCTTGAAGCCAGGCTCCCCAAATTCACCCCTCCACTTT
j_gene: TRBJ1-5; v_gene: TRBV5-1; d_gene: NA; abundance: once; CDR3aa: CASSSGEGSQPQHF; CDR3nt: TGCGCCAGCAGCTCCGGGGAGGGAAGTCAGCCCCAGCATTTT
j_gene: TRBJ2-5; v_gene: TRBV7-8; d_gene: NA; abundance: NA; CDR3aa: CASSLGLANQETQYF; CDR3nt: TGTGCCAGCAGCTTAGGTTTAGCGAACCAAGAGACCCAGTACTTC
j_gene: TRBJ2-3; v_gene: TRBV12-5; d_gene: TRBD2; abundance: NA; CDR3aa: CASGPGSGIHADTQYF; CDR3nt: TGTGCTAGTGGTCCGGGGAGCGGGATCCACGCGGATACGCAGTATTTT
j_gene: TRBJ2-1; v_gene: TRBV14; d_gene: TRBD2; abundance: NA; CDR3aa: CASSQVSGRANEQFF; CDR3nt: TGTGCCAGCAGCCAAGTGAGCGGGAGGGCCAATGAGCAGTTCTTC
j_gene: TRBJ2-1; v_gene: TRBV7-3; d_gene: TRBD2; abundance: NA; CDR3aa: CASSSLAGESIEQFF; CDR3nt: TGTGCCAGCAGCTCCTTAGCGGGAGAAAGCATTGAGCAGTTCTTC
j_gene: TRBJ2-4; v_gene: TRBV27; d_gene: TRBD2; abundance: NA; CDR3aa: CASSPSSGRAVYIQYF; CDR3nt: TGTGCCAGCAGTCCCTCTAGCGGGAGGGCCGTGTACATTCAGTACTTC
j_gene: TRBJ1-6; v_gene: TRBV3-1/TRBV3-2; d_gene: NA; abundance: NA; CDR3aa: CASSQEFGQINSPLHF; CDR3nt: TGTGCCAGCAGCCAAGAGTTTGGGCAGATCAATTCACCCCTCCACTTT
j_gene: TRBJ1-1; v_gene: TRBV5-1; d_gene: TRBD1; abundance: few; CDR3aa: CASSLFPQLQGPGDTEAFF; CDR3nt: TGCGCCAGCAGCTTGTTTCCCCAACTACAGGGGCCCGGAGACACTGAAGCTTTCTTT
j_gene: TRBJ2-7; v_gene: TRBV29-1; d_gene: NA; abundance: few; CDR3aa: CSAGDGAPLYEQYF; CDR3nt: TGCAGCGCCGGTGACGGAGCGCCTCTCTACGAGCAGTACTTC
j_gene: TRBJ2-2; v_gene: TRBV5-6; d_gene: NA; abundance: NA; CDR3aa: CASSLGGSGELFF; CDR3nt: TGTGCCAGCAGCTTGGGAGGATCCGGGGAGCTGTTTTTT
j_gene: TRBJ2-2; v_gene: TRBV5-1; d_gene: NA; abundance: once; CDR3aa: CASSPPVLGELFF; CDR3nt: TGCGCCAGCAGCCCCCCGGTTCTAGGGGAGCTGTTTTTT
j_gene: TRBJ2-2; v_gene: TRBV6-5; d_gene: TRBD1; abundance: NA; CDR3aa: CASKSTGPTGELFF; CDR3nt: TGTGCCAGCAAATCGACAGGGCCCACCGGGGAGCTGTTTTTT
j_gene: TRBJ2-7; v_gene: TRBV5-1; d_gene: TRBD1; abundance: NA; CDR3aa: CASSIGTGAAFYYEQYF; CDR3nt: TGCGCCAGCAGCATAGGGACAGGGGCGGCATTTTACTACGAGCAGTACTTC
j_gene: TRBJ2-7; v_gene: TRBV5-1; d_gene: TRBD1; abundance: NA; CDR3aa: CASARDSSYEQYF; CDR3nt: TGCGCCAGCGCAAGGGACAGCTCCTACGAGCAGTACTTC
j_gene: TRBJ2-7; v_gene: TRBV2; d_gene: NA; abundance: NA; CDR3aa: CASSPSQAFSYEQYF; CDR3nt: TGTGCCAGCTCCCCTTCCCAGGCTTTCTCCTACGAGCAGTACTTC